This TCR beta chain came from a study of T cell repertoires in cytomegalovirus infection. A word on this clonotype: Its antigen remains unknown.

CDR3 length: 14 amino acids. V shed 3 bases and J 4 bases; nucleotides not matched to a gene: 7. CDR1 and CDR2 from the germline V gene are DFQATT and SNEGSKA (reference sequence). TCRdb reprocessed the reads via MiXCR and lists one record per CDR3 protein. Of approximately 730,000 distinct CDR3 sequences listed, under 35% are singletons. This chain links TRBV20-1 with TRBJ2-5; 8 nucleotides agree with TRBD1. The origin of this receptor is a human donor in good health (CMV status not recorded). Some clones in this sample may be carry-over from other donors' samples. The input for sequencing was cultured CD8+ T cells from PBMCs, taken from culture after CMV antigen stimulation. The CDR3 coding sequence is TGCAGTGCTAGGGACAGGGAAGGCGGAGAGACCCAGTACTTC. This gives the protein CSARDREGGETQYF.